One T cell receptor (beta chain) is described in this entry. The data belong to a study of blood T cell repertoires in COVID-19. Study context: Samples came from the United States, Italy and Spain, spanning acute and convalescent COVID-19. The cDNA or gDNA used as material had been derived from T cells, B-cell-depleted T cells, or PBMCs.

CDR1 is SEHNR and CDR2 is FQNEAQ in the germline V gene (reference sequence). V lost 2 bases and J 2 bases, leaving 9 bases between the germline ends. The length of the CDR3 is 14 residues. Libraries were prepared by immunoSEQ multiplex PCR; TCRdb keeps only in-frame clonotypes and omits some of them. The sample holds about 360,000 clones, over 65% seen once. What was sequenced was peripheral blood. This clonotype was obtained from a human donor with acute or convalescent COVID-19. The donor label of this sample is uncertain. This sequence joins TRBV7-9 and TRBJ1-2; D remains ambiguous. The CDR3 DNA follows: TGTGCCAGCAGCTTAAGCACAGTAAACTATGGCTACACCTTC. Protein: CASSLSTVNYGYTF.